This T cell receptor beta chain originates from a study of graft-versus-host responses after intestinal transplantation. Turning to the study itself: Multivisceral, liver-intestinal, or isolated intestinal transplants were given to recipients. Anti-thymocyte globulin induction preceded two to four years of tacrolimus and steroid maintenance in all recipients. Overall study results and limits: Present in recipient marrow, GvH clones included some that appeared first in ileum or blood. Declining HvG levels early post-transplant were linked to peak circulating GvH clone levels.

The CDR3 runs to 14 residues. Germline CDR1 is LGHNA and CDR2 is YSLEER. J was trimmed by 8 bases and V by 4 bases; bases with no gene match: 7. Libraries were prepared by immunoSEQ multiplex PCR; TCRdb keeps only in-frame clonotypes and omits some of them. The sample carries about 50,000 clones, approximately 84% recorded once. Regarding this clone: What it binds is unknown.

The sequences come from unstimulated CD4+ T cells sorted from spleen or lymph node cells, collected before transplant. The chain recombines TRBV4-3 with TRBJ1-2; 10 bases line up with TRBD1. The sequence was collected from a human donor who was the organ donor for an intestinal transplant. CDR3: CASSPTGQGRGYTF. As DNA, the CDR3 is TGCGCCAGCAGCCCGACGGGACAGGGGAGGGGCTACACCTTC.